These T cell receptor beta chains were read from a single sample in a study of vaccination effects on CD4 cells after COVID-19. Their target antigens are unknown. The assay was immunoSEQ multiplex PCR, and TCRdb's table has in-frame clones only and misses some. There are about 59,000 clones in the sample; roughly three quarters occur only once, and less than 2.5% lies in the top ten. The sequences come from CD4+ T cells from PBMCs cultured with HCoV-OC43 spike peptides, collected after COVID-19 vaccination. These receptors all come from a human donor who received a COVID-19 vaccine. The CDR3 runs from the conserved cysteine through the conserved F or W. The D gene is left open where the match is weak. Size is stated for part of the rows, as once, few or many counts, or as a class when the clone is expanded.

j_call,clone_size,d_call,v_call,cdr3_nt,cdr3_aa
TRBJ1-5,-,-,TRBV10-2,TGCGCCAGCAGGGACCTAAATCAGCCCCAGCATTTT,CASRDLNQPQHF
TRBJ1-5,-,TRBD1,TRBV5-1,TGCGCCAGCAGCTTGTCGACAGGGCCCAATCAGCCCCAGCATTTT,CASSLSTGPNQPQHF
TRBJ1-2,few,-,TRBV6-4,TGTGCCAGCAGGGCGACAGCCAGCTATGGCTACACCTTC,CASRATASYGYTF
TRBJ1-1,-,-,TRBV7-2,TGTGCCAGCAGCTCCCGACAGAACACTGAAGCTTTCTTT,CASSSRQNTEAFF
TRBJ1-1,-,TRBD1,TRBV5-1,TGCGCCAGCAAGCGGACAGGGCTCTCGTACACTGAAGCTTTCTTT,CASKRTGLSYTEAFF
TRBJ1-2,-,TRBD1,TRBV19,TGTGCCAGTAGTAGGGACAGCGACTATGGCTACACCTTC,CASSRDSDYGYTF
TRBJ1-5,-,TRBD1,TRBV19,TGTGCCAGTAGTACCCCAAGACATACAGGGGCCTATAGCAATCAGCCCCAGCATTTT,CASSTPRHTGAYSNQPQHF
TRBJ2-2,-,-,TRBV6-5,TGTGCCAGCAGGGTCGGTTACACCGGGGAGCTGTTTTTT,CASRVGYTGELFF
TRBJ2-1,-,-,TRBV7-7,TGTGCCAGCAGCTTTAATCTCTTCAATGAGCAGTTCTTC,CASSFNLFNEQFF
TRBJ2-2,-,TRBD2,TRBV2,TGTGCCAGCACGGCCGGAAAGCGGGGCACCGGGGAGCTGTTTTTT,CASTAGKRGTGELFF
TRBJ1-5,-,-,TRBV18,TGTGCCAGCTCACCTCCGGCGGGGCACAATCAGCCCCAGCATTTT,CASSPPAGHNQPQHF
TRBJ2-3,-,TRBD2,TRBV14,TGTGCCAGCAGCACAGGACTAGCCGGCATAGATACGCAGTATTTT,CASSTGLAGIDTQYF
TRBJ1-6,-,-,TRBV9,TGTGCCAGCAGCGACGGTAATTCACCCCTCCACTTT,CASSDGNSPLHF
TRBJ2-1,-,TRBD2,TRBV19,TGTGCCAGTAGTATAAGGTCTAGCGGGGGTAGCTACAATGAGCAGTTCTTC,CASSIRSSGGSYNEQFF
TRBJ1-1,-,-,TRBV30,TGTGCCTGGAGTGTCAGGGTGGGAGCTTTCTTT,CAWSVRVGAFF
TRBJ2-2,-,TRBD1,TRBV18,TGTGCCAGCTCATCCAGACAGGGGTACGGGGAGCTGTTTTTT,CASSSRQGYGELFF
TRBJ2-6,-,-,TRBV19,TGTGCCAGTACCCCCCCGGGGGACTCTGGGGCCAACGTCCTGACTTTC,CASTPPGDSGANVLTF
TRBJ2-5,-,-,TRBV2,TGTGCCAGTAGTTGGGGTCCAGAGACCCAGTACTTC,CASSWGPETQYF
TRBJ1-2,-,TRBD1,TRBV5-1,TGCGCCAGCAGCAGCTCCCCGGGACAGGGGATGTATGGCTACACCTTC,CASSSSPGQGMYGYTF
TRBJ1-1,-,-,TRBV28,TGTGCCAGCAGTTTACTACCCTACACTGAAGCTTTCTTT,CASSLLPYTEAFF
TRBJ1-2,-,-,TRBV30,TGTGCCTGGAGTGTTAAGGTATCCGGTGGCTACACCTTC,CAWSVKVSGGYTF
TRBJ2-3,-,-,TRBV6-6,TGTGCCAGCAGTCCCCTCCGGGGCAGAGCCGTCACAGATACGCAGTATTTT,CASSPLRGRAVTDTQYF
TRBJ2-6,-,-,TRBV3-1/TRBV3-2,TGTGCCAGCAGCCAAGATCTATCAGGTGGGAACTCTGGGGCCAACGTCCTGACTTTC,CASSQDLSGGNSGANVLTF
TRBJ1-5,few,-,TRBV12-3/TRBV12-4,TGTGCCAGCAGACAGGAATATCAGCCCCAGCATTTT,CASRQEYQPQHF
TRBJ1-2,few,-,TRBV4-1,TGCGCCAGCAGCCAGCGGCCCTCTTCTAACTATGGCTACACCTTC,CASSQRPSSNYGYTF
TRBJ2-5,-,-,TRBV5-8,TGTGCCAGCCCTATTTGGATTAGGCCGGCCCAAGAGACCCAGTACTTC,CASPIWIRPAQETQYF